Detailed here is one T cell receptor (beta chain). Germline and junction disagree at one end, which may indicate a read error. Here immunoSEQ multiplex PCR was the method, and the copy in TCRdb shows in-frame clones only, minus some. Among about 480,000 clones listed, about 79% were seen once. The entry originates in a study of shared clonotypes between healthy human individuals. The germline gives CDR1 SQVTM, CDR2 ANQGSEA. CDR3 length equals 15 residues. Sequencing used PBMCs. The chain uses TRBV29-1 and TRBJ2-1; D possibly uses TRBD1 or TRBD2 (5 bases each). The origin of this receptor is a woman between 35 and 50 years old in good health. Some clones in this sample may be carry-over from other donors' samples. CDR3 in amino acids: CSGEGDGSSYNEQFF. CDR3 sequence (DNA): TGCAGCGGTGAAGGGGATGGGAGCTCCTACAATGAGCAGTTCTTC.